The clone carrying this TCR beta chain was found once. The protocol was immunoSEQ multiplex PCR, while the TCRdb copy is restricted to in-frame clones and leaves out a portion. The table includes some 100,000 clones, approximately 90% detected once. The source of the sample is a study of T cell responses to AZD1222 COVID-19 vaccine. Germline assignment: CDR1 MNHEY and CDR2 SVGEGT. V lost 3 bases to trimming and J lost 4 bases, with 10 bases between them. The CDR3 length is 13 residues. The genes are TRBV6-2 or TRBV6-3 and TRBJ2-7; D remains ambiguous. Specimen: peripheral blood, collected on day 0 of AZD1222 vaccination. The clonotype was recovered from an adult in good health. CDR3 bases: TGTGCCAGCAGTTATAACCCCGGTTACGAGCAGTACTTC. Translating gives CASSYNPGYEQYF.